This is a list of T cell receptor beta chains from one sample in a study of early T cells in non-severe SARS-CoV-2 infection. TCRdb recomputed calls from the 5' RACE reads with MiXCR, one row per CDR3 protein. Seen here are about 130,000 distinct CDR3 sequences, about 15% observed once, and the top ten hold around a fifth. The sequenced material came from whole blood. The receptor source for this set is an adult who was a healthcare worker with PCR-confirmed SARS-CoV-2 infection or an uninfected control (not recorded which). CDR3s include the opening cysteine and the closing phenylalanine or tryptophan. A D gene is named only where the DNA matches it firmly. Clone sizes are given selectively: once, few, many, or a class where the clone is expanded.

V	J	length	D	size	DNA	CDR3
TRBV2	TRBJ1-2	15	.	.	TGTGCCAGCAGTGGGGGAGGGCAGGGAGCTTATGGCTACACCTTC	CASSGGGQGAYGYTF
TRBV12-3/TRBV12-4	TRBJ1-2	12	.	.	TGTGCCAGCACCTTGGGGGCTTATGGCTACACCTTC	CASTLGAYGYTF
TRBV13	TRBJ2-1	15	TRBD2	many	TGTGCCAGCAGCCATACTAGCGGGCTGGGTAATGAGCAGTTCTTC	CASSHTSGLGNEQFF
TRBV5-1	TRBJ1-1	14	.	.	TGCGCCAGCAGCCCCCCGGCCCTGAACACTGAAGCTTTCTTT	CASSPPALNTEAFF
TRBV3-1	TRBJ2-3	15	.	.	TGTGCCAGCAGCCGCGGGACATCAGTCACAGATACGCAGTATTTT	CASSRGTSVTDTQYF
TRBV20-1	TRBJ1-2	13	.	few	TGCAGTGGAATGCACCCAGGGGCAAGTGGCTACACCTTC	CSGMHPGASGYTF
TRBV4-2	TRBJ2-7	15	TRBD1	few	TGTGCCAGCAGCCTACACTGGGACAGGGGCAGCGAGCAGTACTTC	CASSLHWDRGSEQYF
TRBV30	TRBJ1-3	13	TRBD1	.	TGTGTCTGGAGGGGACAGCCGGGAAACACCATATATTTT	CVWRGQPGNTIYF
TRBV7-9	TRBJ2-2	16	TRBD2	.	TGTGCCAGCAGCGAACGAGCGGGGGGGAACACCGGGGAGCTGTTTTTT	CASSERAGGNTGELFF
TRBV3-1	TRBJ2-7	15	.	.	TGTGCCAGCAGCCCCCGCGGGGTGAGCTCCTACGAGCAGTACTTC	CASSPRGVSSYEQYF
TRBV14	TRBJ1-1	14	.	few	TGTGCCAGCAGCCAACTCCCAGGGGCCGCTGAAGCTTTCTTT	CASSQLPGAAEAFF
TRBV6-1	TRBJ1-2	16	TRBD1	.	TGTGCCAGCATGACCCAGGACAGGGAACCCCCCTATGGCTACACCTTC	CASMTQDREPPYGYTF
TRBV5-1	TRBJ2-5	18	TRBD2	many	TGCGCCAGCAGCTTCAATTCCCTAGCGGCTATGTACCAAGAGACCCAGTACTTC	CASSFNSLAAMYQETQYF
TRBV3-1	TRBJ1-1	13	.	.	TGTGCCAGCAGCCAAGCCCTCGGGACTGAAGCTTTCTTT	CASSQALGTEAFF
TRBV18	TRBJ1-1	15	TRBD1	few	TGTGCCAGCTCGAATCAGGGACAGCTGAACACTGAAGCTTTCTTT	CASSNQGQLNTEAFF
TRBV9	TRBJ1-2	15	TRBD1	few	TGTGCCAGCAGCCTGGACCGGGACAGATACTATGGCTACACCTTC	CASSLDRDRYYGYTF
TRBV29-1	TRBJ1-1	12	TRBD1	few	TGCAGCGTTGGAGGGGGCTACACTGAAGCTTTCTTT	CSVGGGYTEAFF
TRBV20-1	TRBJ1-6	14	.	.	TGCAGTGCTAGAGCCCCCGGGCCGCAGGACTCTAGGACCTTT	CSARAPGPQDSRTF
TRBV12-3/TRBV12-4	TRBJ2-3	17	TRBD2	.	TGTGCCAGCAGTTTTGAGCGGGGTCTTGGTGGCGCAGATACGCAGTATTTT	CASSFERGLGGADTQYF
TRBV18	TRBJ2-1	15	.	many	TGTGCCAGCTTTTCACAAAGCCCACGGTCCAATGAGCAGTTCTTC	CASFSQSPRSNEQFF